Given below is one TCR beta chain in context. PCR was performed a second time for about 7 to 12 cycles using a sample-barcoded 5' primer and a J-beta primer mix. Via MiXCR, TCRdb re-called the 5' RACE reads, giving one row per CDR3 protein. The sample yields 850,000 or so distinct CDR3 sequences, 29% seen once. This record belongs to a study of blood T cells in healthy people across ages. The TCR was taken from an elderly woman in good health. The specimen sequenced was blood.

The CDR3, as DNA: TGTGCCAGCAGTAAGACCGGGGCAGGGAACGAAAAACTGTTTTTT. This gives the protein CASSKTGAGNEKLFF. The chain links TRBV27 to TRBJ1-4, with D possibly being TRBD1 (5 bases). Per germline, CDR1 MNHEY and CDR2 SMNVEV (reference sequence). This CDR3 is built from 15 residues. Between the trimmed V and J ends, which lost 5 bases and 8 bases, there was a span of 18 bases.